Following are 15 T cell receptor beta chains from one sample sequenced in a study of T cells in Graves' hyperthyroidism and ophthalmopathy. TCR beta CDR3 regions were amplified from RNA transcripts. The primer set for the first-round RT-PCR of the TCR CDR3 was HTBI. TCRdb analysed the multiplex PCR reads with MiXCR anew, one entry per CDR3 protein. Among hundreds of thousands of distinct CDR3 sequences listed, 13% to 15% were seen once. Sequenced sample: blood. The receptor set was obtained from a woman aged 18-29 years with Graves' hyperthyroidism.

The chain links TRBV24-1 to TRBJ1-2; D might be TRBD1 (5 bases). This CDR3 is 15 amino acids long. With 11 bases removed from V and 5 bases from J, the gap between germline ends came to 23 bases. Germline-derived CDR1 and CDR2 are KGHDR and SFDVKD. CDR3 loop: CASTTPRGDTYGYTF. The CDR3 DNA sequence: TGTGCCAGCACCACCCCCCGGGGGGATACTTATGGCTACACCTTC.

The chain links TRBV2 to TRBJ2-2; D tentatively reads TRBD1 or TRBD2 (5 bases each). This CDR3 comprises 14 residues. V gave up 7 bases and J gave up 7 bases, with 16 bases separating them. Germline CDR1 and CDR2: SNHLY and FYNNEI. This chain's CDR3 is CASIGANTFGELFF. In DNA form, the CDR3 reads TGTGCCAGCATCGGGGCGAACACTTTCGGGGAGCTGTTTTTT.

The chain is built from TRBV6-5 and TRBJ1-6; no clear D. V was shortened by 2 bases and J by 10 bases, with 9 bases between the two germline ends. CDR1 MNHEY and CDR2 SVGAGI come from the germline V gene. The CDR3 has 13 amino acids. The CDR3 DNA is TGTGCCAGCAGTTACGGACCCGAGTCACCCCTCCACTTT. The encoded protein is CASSYGPESPLHF.

This clonotype was picked up many times. The rearrangement uses TRBV2 and TRBJ2-3; no definite D call. The CDR3 extends over 12 amino acids. V was pared by 3 bases and J by 4 bases, with 5 bases between. Germline V gene sequence: CDR1 SNHLY, CDR2 FYNNEI. In nucleotides, the CDR3 is TGTGCCAGCAGTGATAATCCAGATACGCAGTATTTT. Translation: CASSDNPDTQYF.

This clonotype has only a few counts. The chain links TRBV30 to TRBJ1-2, with D tentatively TRBD1 (5 bases). Trimming pared 6 bases from V and 4 bases from J, leaving 24 bases between. This CDR3 has 16 amino acids. In germline, CDR1 is GTSNPN, CDR2 SVGIG (reference sequence). CDR3 loop: CACNRMEGRAAYGYTF. CDR3 coding DNA: TGTGCCTGCAATCGGATGGAGGGCAGGGCAGCCTATGGCTACACCTTC.

This chain uses TRBV5-4 with TRBJ2-3; TRBD2 agrees at 10 bases. The CDR3 extends over 16 amino acids. V was clipped by 0 bases and J by 2 bases; unmatched bases: 3. Germline CDR1 is SGHNT and CDR2 is YYREEE (reference sequence). The CDR3 coding sequence is TGTGCCAGCAGCTTGGGGACTAGCGGATACACAGATACGCAGTATTTT. Protein product: CASSLGTSGYTDTQYF.

This clonotype occurred a few times. The genes are TRBV10-3 and TRBJ2-1, with a tentative D call TRBD1 (6 bases). Looked up from germline, CDR1 is ENHRY and CDR2 is SYGVKD. The germline V and J ends were trimmed by 7 bases and 5 bases, with 12 bases remaining between them. This CDR3 comprises 13 residues. The CDR3 sequence: CAITARGDNEQFF. CDR3 DNA: TGTGCCATCACGGCCAGGGGAGACAATGAGCAGTTCTTC.

The V gene is TRBV10-3, the J gene TRBJ2-5, with TRBD1 matching over 8 bases. Germline CDR1 and CDR2: ENHRY and SYGVKD. The V segment lost 3 bases and the J segment 0 bases; nucleotides outside the gene matches: 3. This CDR3 region has 15 residues. The CDR3 region is CAISDLGQDQETQYF. In DNA form, the CDR3 reads TGTGCCATCAGTGATCTGGGACAGGACCAAGAGACCCAGTACTTC.

The J gene is TRBJ1-1, the V gene TRBV29-1, with D tentatively TRBD1 (5 bases). Looked up from germline, CDR1 is SQVTM and CDR2 is ANQGSEA. The CDR3 runs to 14 residues. CDR3 nucleotide sequence: TGCAGTGTACTCGATCCGGGGCTCAACACTGAAGCTTTCTTT. As protein: CSVLDPGLNTEAFF.

This clonotype was detected only once. V gene TRBV6-2 or TRBV6-3 combines with J gene TRBJ1-2; no firm D call. V was cut by 0 bases and J by 9 bases, with 14 bases left in between. The CDR3 extends over 14 amino acids. CDR1 MNHEY and CDR2 SVGEGT come from the germline V gene. The CDR3 DNA is TGTGCCAGCAGTTACTCTATGGGGAACGCGCGCTACACCTTC. This encodes CASSYSMGNARYTF.

This clonotype was counted a few times. The rearrangement uses TRBV28 and TRBJ1-2, with D tentatively TRBD1 (5 bases). Germline V gene sequence: CDR1 MDHEN, CDR2 SYDVKM. With 8 bases removed from V and 3 bases from J, the gap between germline ends came to 13 bases. This CDR3 is 13 amino acids long. The CDR3 bases are TGTGCCAGCGACCAGGGTAGACACTATGGCTACACCTTC. It is translated as CASDQGRHYGYTF.

A few counts support this clonotype. This chain links TRBV7-8 with TRBJ1-1; unclear D gene. Trimming shortened V by 3 bases and J by 11 bases, and 10 bases separated the two germline ends. The germline gives CDR1 SGHVS, CDR2 FQNEAQ. The CDR3 consists of 11 residues. Written as DNA, the CDR3 is TGTGCCAGCAGCTTGAACCAGATCGCTTTCTTT. It yields the protein CASSLNQIAFF.

This clonotype was seen ten or more times. In DNA form, the CDR3 reads TGTGCCAGCAGACCCTACGCGGGTTCGCGCTACGAGCAGTACTTC. This sequence encodes CASRPYAGSRYEQYF. The chain joins TRBV11-2 to TRBJ2-7; perhaps TRBD2 as D (5 bases). V dropped 6 bases and J dropped 3 bases, with 18 bases sitting between them. Germline loops: CDR1 SGHAT, CDR2 FQNNGV. The length of the CDR3 is 15 residues.

The rearrangement links TRBV6-1 to TRBJ2-7, with 9 nucleotides matching TRBD1. Germline-derived CDR1 and CDR2 are MNHNS and SASEGT. With 5 bases clipped from V and 4 bases from J, the junction kept 12 bases outside the gene matches. The CDR3 has 16 residues. The CDR3, as DNA: TGTGCCAGCAGTACCGACCGGGACAGGGAAAATTACGAGCAGTACTTC. This encodes CASSTDRDRENYEQYF.

In its sample, this clonotype was seen a few times. The chain couples TRBV3-1 to TRBJ2-1, with D hard to call. V lost 4 bases and J 8 bases, leaving 9 bases between the germline ends. The CDR3 spans 12 residues. Germline assignment: CDR1 LGHDT and CDR2 YNNKEL (reference sequence). CDR3 residues: CASSREVYEQFF. DNA for the CDR3: TGTGCCAGCAGCCGTGAGGTTTATGAGCAGTTCTTC.